What follows describes a single T cell receptor beta chain. What it binds is unknown. Germline assignment: CDR1 SGDLS and CDR2 YYNGEE. The CDR3 covers 16 residues. The V and J ends lost 2 bases and 0 bases, in that order; junction bases with no gene match: 1. A multiplex PCR was run with 60 Vbeta primers and 13 Jbeta primers. The table came from immunoSEQ multiplex PCR; TCRdb's copy has only in-frame clones and leaves some out. The repertoire holds 150,000 or so clones, with roughly four fifths as singletons. This entry belongs to a study of cytomegalovirus exposure and HLA in healthy donors. Study conclusions and caveats: Researchers had no immune exposure information except CMV serostatus available. Accounts indicate the classifier identified cytomegalovirus status with strong specificity and sensitivity.

This receptor was identified in a man in his forties in good health and CMV-seropositive. Material for sequencing was PBMCs. V gene TRBV9 combines with J gene TRBJ2-3; 12 nucleotides align to TRBD2. CDR3 DNA sequence: TGTGCCAGCAGCGTGACTAGCGGGAGCAGCACAGATACGCAGTATTTT. Translation: CASSVTSGSSTDTQYF.